The rows below give T cell receptor beta chains drawn from one sample of a study of CD8+ T cells in alopecia areata. The method was immunoSEQ multiplex PCR; TCRdb's version includes in-frame clones alone and lacks a portion of them. Among 98,000 or so clones listed, 58% were seen once. Specimen: NKG2D-low CD8+ T cells sorted from blood. All receptors derive from a human donor with alopecia areata. CDR3s include the opening cysteine and the closing phenylalanine or tryptophan. The D gene is left open where the match is weak. Part of the rows lack a size; the others show once, few, many or a class for expanded clones.

.,TRBD1,TRBV4-1,TRBJ2-5,CASSSGQGAETQYF,TGCGCCAGCAGCTCAGGACAGGGGGCCGAGACCCAGTACTTC
.,TRBD1,TRBV12-5,TRBJ2-7,CASGFLVAGTDYEQYF,TGTGCTAGTGGTTTCTTAGTCGCCGGGACAGATTACGAGCAGTACTTC
.,.,TRBV5-6,TRBJ2-5,CASSLEGRGLVPDF,TGTGCCAGCAGCTTGGAGGGTCGCGGGCTAGTGCCCGACTTC
.,TRBD1,TRBV5-6,TRBJ1-1,CASSSGTAEAFF,TGTGCCAGCAGCTCGGGGACAGCTGAAGCTTTCTTT
.,.,TRBV28,TRBJ2-7,CASSFNWVAYEQYF,TGTGCCAGCAGTTTCAACTGGGTGGCCTACGAGCAGTACTTC
.,.,TRBV2,TRBJ2-6,CASSASSGANVLTF,TGTGCCAGCAGTGCGAGTTCTGGGGCCAACGTCCTGACTTTC
.,TRBD2,TRBV7-9,TRBJ2-1,CASSLPLTSGRPQGEQFF,TGTGCCAGCAGCTTACCGTTGACTAGCGGGAGGCCCCAAGGTGAGCAGTTCTTC
few,.,TRBV29-1,TRBJ1-4,CSGGGDTLFF,TGCAGCGGGGGTGGGGATACACTGTTTTTT
few,TRBD1,TRBV29-1,TRBJ1-2,CSVDLTDRARSYTF,TGCAGCGTTGACCTCACGGACAGGGCCAGGAGCTACACCTTC
few,.,TRBV29-1,TRBJ2-7,CTAGDSYEQYF,TGCACAGCAGGGGATAGCTACGAGCAGTACTTC
.,TRBD2,TRBV13,TRBJ2-3,CASSSSGSEVTDTQYF,TGTGCCAGCAGCTCGAGCGGGAGCGAGGTGACAGATACGCAGTATTTT
.,.,TRBV27,TRBJ1-1,CASSFGESTEAFF,TGTGCCAGCAGTTTTGGGGAGAGCACTGAAGCTTTCTTT
once,.,TRBV28,TRBJ2-3,CASSLSSTVTDTQYF,TGTGCCAGCAGTTTGTCTAGCACGGTCACAGATACGCAGTATTTT
.,TRBD2,TRBV7-9,TRBJ2-2,CASSLGATSATTGELFF,TGTGCCAGCAGCTTAGGGGCTACTAGCGCAACGACCGGGGAGCTGTTTTTT
few,.,TRBV14,TRBJ2-5,CASSQDGREWKETQYF,TGTGCCAGCAGCCAAGATGGACGGGAGTGGAAAGAGACCCAGTACTTC
.,.,TRBV19,TRBJ1-2,CASTQTINYGYTF,TGTGCCAGTACCCAAACCATTAACTATGGCTACACCTTC
.,TRBD1,TRBV14,TRBJ1-2,CASSQVFRTGGESGYTF,TGTGCCAGCAGCCAAGTTTTTCGGACAGGGGGCGAGAGTGGCTACACCTTC
once,.,TRBV9,TRBJ1-5,CASGTNPAGQPQHF,TGTGCCAGCGGTACCAACCCAGCGGGTCAGCCCCAGCATTTT
few,TRBD2,TRBV28,TRBJ2-1,CASSSVAGVKQFF,TGTGCCAGCAGTTCAGTAGCGGGAGTTAAGCAGTTCTTC
once,.,TRBV19,TRBJ2-7,CASSSSGDSSYEQYF,TGTGCCAGTAGTTCTTCAGGGGATAGCTCCTACGAGCAGTACTTC
.,TRBD1,TRBV15,TRBJ2-3,CATSGDSISDTQYF,TGTGCCACCAGCGGGGACAGTATCTCAGATACGCAGTATTTT
.,.,TRBV29-1,TRBJ2-2,CSSSLAGELFF,TGCAGCTCCTCTCTCGCTGGGGAGCTGTTTTTT
few,.,TRBV25-1,TRBJ2-3,CASSDLDTQYF,TGTGCCAGCAGTGACCTAGATACGCAGTATTTT
.,.,TRBV4-1,TRBJ1-1,CASSQWGTDTEAFF,TGCGCCAGCAGCCAATGGGGGACGGACACTGAAGCTTTCTTT
.,TRBD2,TRBV27,TRBJ2-1,CASSSSGVYNEQFF,TGTGCCAGCAGTTCGAGCGGGGTCTACAATGAGCAGTTCTTC
once,TRBD1,TRBV25-1,TRBJ2-7,CASRDRGSYEQYF,TGTGCCAGCAGGGACAGGGGTTCCTACGAGCAGTACTTC
few,.,TRBV28,TRBJ2-7,CASSPRRYEQYF,TGTGCCAGCAGCCCCCGCCGGTACGAGCAGTACTTC
.,.,TRBV27,TRBJ2-1,CASSSGTPYNEQFF,TGTGCCAGCAGTAGCGGGACACCATACAATGAGCAGTTCTTC
.,.,TRBV21-1,TRBJ1-5,CASSQEGQGGECNQPQHF,TGTGCCAGCAGCCAGGAAGGACAGGGTGGGGAATGCAATCAGCCCCAGCATTTT
many,.,TRBV27,TRBJ2-2,CATRRPTGELFF,TGTGCCACCCGCCGGCCCACCGGGGAGCTGTTTTTT
.,.,TRBV5-1,TRBJ2-7,CASSFDFVEQYF,TGCGCCAGCAGCTTCGACTTTGTCGAGCAGTACTTC
few,.,TRBV20-1,TRBJ2-7,CSARKGYEQYF,TGCAGTGCTAGAAAGGGCTACGAGCAGTACTTC
once,TRBD2,TRBV25-1,TRBJ2-1,CASTLAGDNEQFF,TGTGCCAGCACCCTAGCGGGGGACAATGAGCAGTTCTTC
few,.,TRBV29-1,TRBJ2-6,CSVISGSGANVLTF,TGCAGCGTGATATCCGGGTCTGGGGCCAACGTCCTGACTTTC
once,TRBD2,TRBV4-1,TRBJ2-1,CASSQVFGEGQFF,TGCGCCAGCAGCCAAGTTTTTGGGGAGGGGCAGTTCTTC
.,.,TRBV5-1,TRBJ2-7,CASSLGLSRITYEQYF,TGCGCCAGCAGCTTGGGATTGTCTAGGATTACCTACGAGCAGTACTTC
few,.,TRBV4-1,TRBJ2-2,CASSQDNLYGPLGELFF,TGCGCCAGCAGCCAAGATAACCTTTACGGGCCTCTGGGGGAGCTGTTTTTT
once,.,TRBV6-1,TRBJ2-7,CASSASVDLEQYF,TGTGCCAGCAGCGCCAGTGTGGACCTCGAGCAGTACTTC
.,TRBD2,TRBV5-4,TRBJ2-7,CASSWNRLADEQYF,TGTGCCAGCAGCTGGAATCGGCTAGCGGACGAGCAGTACTTC
few,TRBD1,TRBV11-2,TRBJ2-3,CASSRGQGDSDTQYF,TGTGCCAGCAGCCGGGGACAGGGAGACTCAGATACGCAGTATTTT
.,.,TRBV6-1,TRBJ2-3,CASSPGPRGTDTQYF,TGTGCCAGCAGCCCGGGACCTCGAGGCACAGATACGCAGTATTTT
.,.,TRBV13,TRBJ2-7,CASSLTVSYEQYF,TGTGCCAGCAGCTTGACGGTGTCCTACGAGCAGTACTTC
.,.,TRBV27,TRBJ1-1,CASSLTQMNTEAFF,TGTGCCAGCAGTTTAACACAGATGAACACTGAAGCTTTCTTT
.,.,TRBV28,TRBJ2-4,CASSLILGVMKNIQYF,TGTGCCAGCAGTTTGATTCTTGGGGTGATGAAAAACATTCAGTACTTC
few,.,TRBV13,TRBJ2-1,CASSVGLNNEQFF,TGTGCCAGCAGCGTGGGACTTAACAATGAGCAGTTCTTC
once,TRBD2,TRBV4-1,TRBJ2-1,CASSQDPSGRALFREQFF,TGCGCCAGCAGCCAAGATCCAAGCGGGAGGGCCCTTTTTCGCGAGCAGTTCTTC
.,TRBD1,TRBV7-9,TRBJ2-7,CASSLARTGRTYEQYF,TGTGCCAGCAGCTTAGCTCGGACAGGGCGTACCTACGAGCAGTACTTC
.,TRBD2,TRBV5-6,TRBJ2-1,CASSPGLAGDEQFF,TGTGCCAGCAGCCCGGGACTAGCGGGGGATGAGCAGTTCTTC
.,.,TRBV10-1,TRBJ2-7,CASYEQYF,TGCGCCAGCTACGAGCAGTACTTC
.,.,TRBV15,TRBJ2-7,CATSRDEVSYEQYF,TGTGCCACCAGCAGAGATGAGGTATCCTACGAGCAGTACTTC
.,TRBD2,TRBV27,TRBJ2-1,CASSQSDSGIWNEQFF,TGTGCCAGCAGTCAAAGCGACAGCGGGATATGGAATGAGCAGTTCTTC
few,.,TRBV13,TRBJ2-7,CASSLQDSYEQYF,TGTGCCAGCAGCTTACAGGACTCCTACGAGCAGTACTTC
.,TRBD2,TRBV5-1,TRBJ2-5,CASSLARGVGETQYF,TGCGCCAGCAGCTTGGCGCGGGGGGTCGGTGAGACCCAGTACTTC
few,.,TRBV19,TRBJ2-1,CASNTGSYNEQFF,TGTGCCAGTAATACAGGTTCCTACAATGAGCAGTTCTTC
.,.,TRBV5-1,TRBJ2-7,CASSWGSEGYEQYF,TGCGCCAGCAGCTGGGGTAGCGAGGGCTACGAGCAGTACTTC
.,TRBD1,TRBV5-1,TRBJ2-7,CASSPGTGTYEQYF,TGCGCCAGCAGTCCCGGGACAGGGACCTACGAGCAGTACTTC
few,TRBD2,TRBV6-1,TRBJ2-1,CASSDSGRAFEQFF,TGTGCCAGCAGCGATAGCGGGAGGGCCTTTGAGCAGTTCTTC
.,.,TRBV11-2,TRBJ2-5,CASSFRQGETQYF,TGTGCCAGCAGCTTCCGGCAAGGGGAGACCCAGTACTTC
.,.,TRBV6-5,TRBJ2-1,CASSYDIWSSYNEQFF,TGTGCCAGCAGTTACGACATTTGGAGCTCCTACAATGAGCAGTTCTTC